Below, one T cell receptor (beta chain) is given with its context. The sample belongs to a study of cytomegalovirus exposure and HLA in healthy donors. PCR involved 60 Vbeta and 13 Jbeta primers. Some clones are missing from TCRdb's copy, which holds only in-frame ones; the method was immunoSEQ multiplex PCR. The sample records 200,000 or so clones, around 75% being singletons. Per germline, CDR1 PRHDT and CDR2 FYEKMQ (reference sequence). J gave up 3 bases and V 4 bases, and 2 bases lay outside the gene matches. This CDR3 region has 14 residues. The rearrangement links TRBV13 to TRBJ1-2, with 10 bases that match TRBD1. Material: PBMCs. The clonotype comes from a male donor in good health and CMV-seropositive. The DNA of the CDR3 is TGTGCCAGCAGCTCCGACAGGGGGCACTATGGCTACACCTTC. This codes for CASSSDRGHYGYTF.